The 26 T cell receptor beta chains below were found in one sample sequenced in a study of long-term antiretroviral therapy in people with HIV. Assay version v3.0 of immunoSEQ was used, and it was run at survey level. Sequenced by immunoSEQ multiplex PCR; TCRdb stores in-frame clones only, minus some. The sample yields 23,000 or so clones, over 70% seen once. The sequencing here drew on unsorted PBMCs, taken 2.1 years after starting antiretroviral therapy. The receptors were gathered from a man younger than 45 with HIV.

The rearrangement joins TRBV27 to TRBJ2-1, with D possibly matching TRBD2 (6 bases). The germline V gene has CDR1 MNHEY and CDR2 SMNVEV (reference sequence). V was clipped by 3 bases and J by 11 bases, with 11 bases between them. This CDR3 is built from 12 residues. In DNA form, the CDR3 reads TGTGCCAGCAGTTTGGGGGACTCCAAGCAGTTCTTC. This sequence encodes CASSLGDSKQFF.

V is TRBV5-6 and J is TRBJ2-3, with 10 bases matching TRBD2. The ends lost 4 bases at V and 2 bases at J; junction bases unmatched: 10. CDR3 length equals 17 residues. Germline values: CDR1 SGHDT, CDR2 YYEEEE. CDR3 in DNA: TGTGCCAGCAGCATGCAAGGACTAGCGGCCTACACAGATACGCAGTATTTT. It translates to CASSMQGLAAYTDTQYF.

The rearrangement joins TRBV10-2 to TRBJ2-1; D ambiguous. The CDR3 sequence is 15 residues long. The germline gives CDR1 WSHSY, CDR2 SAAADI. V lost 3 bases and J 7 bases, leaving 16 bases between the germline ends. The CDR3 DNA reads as TGCGCCAGCAGTGATCCTGGCAGGATATATAATGAGCAGTTCTTC. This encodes CASSDPGRIYNEQFF.

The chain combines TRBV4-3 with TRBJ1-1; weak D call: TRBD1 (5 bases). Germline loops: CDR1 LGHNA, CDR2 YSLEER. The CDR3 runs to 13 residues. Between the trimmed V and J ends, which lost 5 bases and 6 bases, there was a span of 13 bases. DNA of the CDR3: TGCGCCAGCAGCATGAGAGGGGCGGCTGAAGCTTTCTTT. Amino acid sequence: CASSMRGAAEAFF.

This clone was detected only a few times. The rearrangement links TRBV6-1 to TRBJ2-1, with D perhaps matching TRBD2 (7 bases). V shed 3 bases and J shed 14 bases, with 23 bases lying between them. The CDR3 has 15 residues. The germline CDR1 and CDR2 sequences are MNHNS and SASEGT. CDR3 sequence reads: CASSDLRGGVEGEFF. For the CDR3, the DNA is TGTGCCAGCAGTGACCTGAGGGGGGGCGTTGAGGGGGAGTTCTTC.

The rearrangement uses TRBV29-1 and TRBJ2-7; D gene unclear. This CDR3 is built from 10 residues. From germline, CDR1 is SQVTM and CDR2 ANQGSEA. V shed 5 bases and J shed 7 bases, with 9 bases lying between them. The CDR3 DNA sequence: TGCAGCGTTTGGAGTGCAGAGCAGTACTTC. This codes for CSVWSAEQYF.

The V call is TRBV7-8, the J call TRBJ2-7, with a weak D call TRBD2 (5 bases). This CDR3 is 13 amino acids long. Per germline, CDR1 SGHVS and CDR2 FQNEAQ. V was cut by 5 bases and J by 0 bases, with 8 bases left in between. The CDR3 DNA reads TGTGCCAGCAGCCTGGACTTCTCCTACGAGCAGTACTTC. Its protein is CASSLDFSYEQYF.

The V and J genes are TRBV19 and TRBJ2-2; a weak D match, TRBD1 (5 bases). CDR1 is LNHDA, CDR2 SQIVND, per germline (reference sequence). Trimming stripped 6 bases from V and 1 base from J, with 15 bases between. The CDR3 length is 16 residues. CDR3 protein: CASRPGRQLNTGELFF. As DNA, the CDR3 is TGTGCCAGTAGACCCGGACGACAGTTGAACACCGGGGAGCTGTTTTTT.

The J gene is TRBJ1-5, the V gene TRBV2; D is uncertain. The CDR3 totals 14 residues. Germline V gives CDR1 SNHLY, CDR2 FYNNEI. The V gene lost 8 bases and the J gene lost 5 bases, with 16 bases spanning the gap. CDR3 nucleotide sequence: TGTGCCAGCTCTCGAGAGCCTCCTGATCAGCCCCAGCATTTT. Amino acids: CASSREPPDQPQHF.

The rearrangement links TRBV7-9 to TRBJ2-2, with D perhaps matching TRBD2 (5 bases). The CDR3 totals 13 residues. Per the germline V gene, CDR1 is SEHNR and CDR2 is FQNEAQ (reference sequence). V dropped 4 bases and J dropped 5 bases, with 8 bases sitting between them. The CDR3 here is CASSSDSTGELFF. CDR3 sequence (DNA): TGTGCCAGCAGCTCGGACTCGACCGGGGAGCTGTTTTTT. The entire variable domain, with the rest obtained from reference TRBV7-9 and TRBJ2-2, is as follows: DTGVSQNPRHKITKRGQNVTFRCDPISEHNRLYWYRQTLGQGPEFLTYFQNEAQLEKSRLLSDRFSAERPKGSFSTLEIQRTEQGDSAMYLCASSSDSTGELFFGEGSRLTVL.

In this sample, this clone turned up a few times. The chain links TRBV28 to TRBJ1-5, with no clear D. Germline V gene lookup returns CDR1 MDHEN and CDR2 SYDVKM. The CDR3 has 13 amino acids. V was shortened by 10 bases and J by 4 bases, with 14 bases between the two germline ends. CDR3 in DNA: TGTGCCATCATGGCCCATTCTAATCAGCCCCAGCATTTT. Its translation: CAIMAHSNQPQHF.

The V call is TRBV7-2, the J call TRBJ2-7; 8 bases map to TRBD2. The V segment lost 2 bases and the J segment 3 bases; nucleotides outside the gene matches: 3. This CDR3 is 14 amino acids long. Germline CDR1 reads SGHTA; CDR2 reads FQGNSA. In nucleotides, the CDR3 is TGTGCCAGCAGCTTAAAAGCGGGGGTCTACGAGCAGTACTTC. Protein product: CASSLKAGVYEQYF.

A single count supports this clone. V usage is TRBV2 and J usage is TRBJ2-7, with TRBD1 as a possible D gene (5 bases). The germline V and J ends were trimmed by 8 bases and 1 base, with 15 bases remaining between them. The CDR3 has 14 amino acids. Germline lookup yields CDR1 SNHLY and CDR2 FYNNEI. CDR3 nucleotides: TGTGCCAGCTATCTACAAAGGGGTTCCTACGAGCAGTACTTC. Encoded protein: CASYLQRGSYEQYF.

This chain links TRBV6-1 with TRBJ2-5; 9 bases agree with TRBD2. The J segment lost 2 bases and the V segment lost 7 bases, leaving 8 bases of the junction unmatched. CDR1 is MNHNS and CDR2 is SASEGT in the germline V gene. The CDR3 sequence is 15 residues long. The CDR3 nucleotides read TGTGCCAGCACAACCCGACTAGCGGCACAAGAGACCCAGTACTTC. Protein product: CASTTRLAAQETQYF.

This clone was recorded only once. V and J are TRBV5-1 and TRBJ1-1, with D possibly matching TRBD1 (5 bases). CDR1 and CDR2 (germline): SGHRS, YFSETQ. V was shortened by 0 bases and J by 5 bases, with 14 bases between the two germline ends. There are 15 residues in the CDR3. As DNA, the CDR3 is TGCGCCAGCAGCTTGGTACCCCAGGAGGGGACTGAAGCTTTCTTT. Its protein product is CASSLVPQEGTEAFF.

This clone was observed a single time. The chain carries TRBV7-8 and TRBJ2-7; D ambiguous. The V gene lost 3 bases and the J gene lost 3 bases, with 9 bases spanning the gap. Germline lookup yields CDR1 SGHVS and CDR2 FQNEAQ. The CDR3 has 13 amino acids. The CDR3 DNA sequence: TGTGCCAGCAGCTTGGAAGCAAACTACGAGCAGTACTTC. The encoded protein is CASSLEANYEQYF.

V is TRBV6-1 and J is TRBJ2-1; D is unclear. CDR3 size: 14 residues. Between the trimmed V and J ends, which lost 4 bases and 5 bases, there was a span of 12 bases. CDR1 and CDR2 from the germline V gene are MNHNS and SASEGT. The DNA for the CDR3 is TGTGCCAGCAGTGTTTCCGGGTATCACAATGAGCAGTTCTTC. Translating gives CASSVSGYHNEQFF.

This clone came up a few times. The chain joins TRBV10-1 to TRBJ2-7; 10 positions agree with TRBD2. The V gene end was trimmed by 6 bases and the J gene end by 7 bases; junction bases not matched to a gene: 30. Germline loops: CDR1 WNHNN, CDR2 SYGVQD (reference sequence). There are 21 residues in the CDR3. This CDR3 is CASRAGSPLKGPAGGPGEQYF. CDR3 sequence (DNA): TGCGCCAGCAGGGCCGGATCCCCATTAAAGGGTCCAGCGGGAGGGCCTGGGGAGCAGTACTTC.

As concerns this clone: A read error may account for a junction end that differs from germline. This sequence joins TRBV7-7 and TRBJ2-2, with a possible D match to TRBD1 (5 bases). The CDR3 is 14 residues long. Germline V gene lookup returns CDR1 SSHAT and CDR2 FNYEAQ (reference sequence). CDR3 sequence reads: CASSPGQNTGELFF. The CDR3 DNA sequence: TGTGCTAGCAGCCCCGGACAGAACACCGGGGAGCTGTTTTTT.

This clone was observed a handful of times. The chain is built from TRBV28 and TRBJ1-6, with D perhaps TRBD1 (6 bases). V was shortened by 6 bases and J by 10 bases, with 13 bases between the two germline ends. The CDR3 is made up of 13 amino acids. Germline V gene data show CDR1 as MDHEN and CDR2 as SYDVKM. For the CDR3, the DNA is TGTGCCAGCAGCCCAGGGGTAGGGTCACCCCTCCACTTT. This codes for CASSPGVGSPLHF.

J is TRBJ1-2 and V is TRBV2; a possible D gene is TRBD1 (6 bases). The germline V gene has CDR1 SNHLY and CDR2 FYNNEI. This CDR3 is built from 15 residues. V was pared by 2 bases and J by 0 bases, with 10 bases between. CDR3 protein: CASSEWQGTNYGYTF. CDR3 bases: TGTGCCAGCAGTGAATGGCAGGGGACTAACTATGGCTACACCTTC.

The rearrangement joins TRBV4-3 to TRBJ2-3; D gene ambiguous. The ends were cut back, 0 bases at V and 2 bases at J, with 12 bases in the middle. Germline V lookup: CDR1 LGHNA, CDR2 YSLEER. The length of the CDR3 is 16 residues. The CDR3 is CASSQDRPGSTDTQYF. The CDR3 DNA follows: TGCGCCAGCAGCCAAGATAGGCCCGGCTCCACAGATACGCAGTATTTT.

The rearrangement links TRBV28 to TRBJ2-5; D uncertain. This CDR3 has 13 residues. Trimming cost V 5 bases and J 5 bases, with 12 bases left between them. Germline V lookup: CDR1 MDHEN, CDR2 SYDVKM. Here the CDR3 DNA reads TGTGCCAGCAGTACCTCCGGTCCGGAGACCCAGTACTTC. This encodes CASSTSGPETQYF.

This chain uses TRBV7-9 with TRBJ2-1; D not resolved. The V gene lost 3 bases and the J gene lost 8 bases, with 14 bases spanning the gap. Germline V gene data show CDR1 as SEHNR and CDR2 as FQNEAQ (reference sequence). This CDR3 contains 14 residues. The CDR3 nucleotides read TGTGCCAGCAGCTTCGGTCCCGGACGGGATGAGCAGTTCTTC. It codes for CASSFGPGRDEQFF.

The CDR3 DNA follows: TGTGCCAGCAGTTGGAGGGAAGGAAACACCATATATTTT. Its translation: CASSWREGNTIYF. V and J are TRBV6-5 and TRBJ1-3; D gene ambiguous. V was shortened by 4 bases and J by 4 bases, with 8 bases between the two germline ends. The CDR3 runs to 13 residues. The germline V gene encodes CDR1 MNHEY and CDR2 SVGAGI.

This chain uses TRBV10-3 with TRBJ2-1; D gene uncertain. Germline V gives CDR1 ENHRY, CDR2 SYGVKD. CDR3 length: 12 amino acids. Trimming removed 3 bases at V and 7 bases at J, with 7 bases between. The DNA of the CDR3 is TGTGCCATCAGTGAAAAGGGTAATGAGCAGTTCTTC. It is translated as CAISEKGNEQFF.